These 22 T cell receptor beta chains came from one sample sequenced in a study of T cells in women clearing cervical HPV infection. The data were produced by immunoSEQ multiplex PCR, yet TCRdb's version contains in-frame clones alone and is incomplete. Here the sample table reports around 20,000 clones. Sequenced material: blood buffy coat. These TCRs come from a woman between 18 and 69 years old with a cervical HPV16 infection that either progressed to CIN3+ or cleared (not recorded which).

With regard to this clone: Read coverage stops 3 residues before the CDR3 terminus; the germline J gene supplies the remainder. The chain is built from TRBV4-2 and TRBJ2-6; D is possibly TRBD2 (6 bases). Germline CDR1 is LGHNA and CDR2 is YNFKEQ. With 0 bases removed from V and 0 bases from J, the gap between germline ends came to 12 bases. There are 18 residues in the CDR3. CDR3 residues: CASSQDGVGGSGANVLTF. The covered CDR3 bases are TGTGCCAGCAGCCAAGATGGGGTGGGGGGCTCTGGGGCCAACGTC.

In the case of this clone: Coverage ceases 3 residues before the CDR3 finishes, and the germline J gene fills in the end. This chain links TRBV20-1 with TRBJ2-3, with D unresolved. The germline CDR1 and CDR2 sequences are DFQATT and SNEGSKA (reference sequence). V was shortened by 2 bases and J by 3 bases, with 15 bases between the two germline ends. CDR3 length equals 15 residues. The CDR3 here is CSARRVEVVTDTQYF. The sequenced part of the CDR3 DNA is TGCAGTGCTAGAAGGGTAGAGGTAGTTACAGATACG.

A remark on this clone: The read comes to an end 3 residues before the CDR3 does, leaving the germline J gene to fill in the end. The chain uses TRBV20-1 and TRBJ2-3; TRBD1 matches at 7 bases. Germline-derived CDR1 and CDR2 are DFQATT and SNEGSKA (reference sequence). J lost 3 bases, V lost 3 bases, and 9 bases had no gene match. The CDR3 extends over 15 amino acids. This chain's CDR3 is CSARWGTVRTDTQYF. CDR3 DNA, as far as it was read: TGCAGTGCTAGGTGGGGGACAGTTCGAACAGATACG.

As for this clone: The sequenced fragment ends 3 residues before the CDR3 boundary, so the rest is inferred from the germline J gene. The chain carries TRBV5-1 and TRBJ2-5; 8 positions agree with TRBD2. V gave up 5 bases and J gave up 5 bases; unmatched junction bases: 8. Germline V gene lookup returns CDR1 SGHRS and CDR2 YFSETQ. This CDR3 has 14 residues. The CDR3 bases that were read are TGCGCCAGCAGTTCACTAGCGGTGGAGGAGACC. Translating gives CASSSLAVEET. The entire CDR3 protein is CASSSLAVEETQYF. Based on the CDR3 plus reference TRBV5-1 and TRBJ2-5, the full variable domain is KAGVTQTPRYLIKTRGQQVTLSCSPISGHRSVSWYQQTPGQGLQFLFEYFSETQRNKGNFPGRFSGRQFSNSRSEMNVSTLELGDSALYLCASSSLAVEETQYFGPGTRLLVL.

CDR3 residues: CASSPNMQAYGYTF. The DNA read from the CDR3 is TGTGCCAGCTCACCTAATATGCAGGCCTATGGC. The chain recombines TRBV18 with TRBJ1-2, with unresolved D. The read is 3 residues too short to cover the CDR3 end, so that end is filled in from the germline J gene. The germline gives CDR1 KGHSH, CDR2 LQKENI. Trimming stripped 3 bases from V and 4 bases from J, with 12 bases between. The CDR3 sequence is 14 residues long.

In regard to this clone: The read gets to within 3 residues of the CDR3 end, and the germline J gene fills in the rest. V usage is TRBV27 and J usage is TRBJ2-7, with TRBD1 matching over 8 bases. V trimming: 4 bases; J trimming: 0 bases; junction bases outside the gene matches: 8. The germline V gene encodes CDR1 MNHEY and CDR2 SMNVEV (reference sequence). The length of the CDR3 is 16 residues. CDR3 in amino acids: CASSSPRTGSSYEQYF. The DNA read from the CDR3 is TGTGCCAGCAGTTCTCCCCGGACAGGGAGCTCCTACGAG.

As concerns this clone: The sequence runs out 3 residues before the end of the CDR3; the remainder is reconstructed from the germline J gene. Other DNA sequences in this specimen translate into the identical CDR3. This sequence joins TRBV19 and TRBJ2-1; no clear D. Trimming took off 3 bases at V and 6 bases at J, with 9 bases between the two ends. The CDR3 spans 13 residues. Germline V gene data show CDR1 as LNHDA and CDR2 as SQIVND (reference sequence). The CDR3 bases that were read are TGTGCCAGTAGTATCGCAGGTCCCAATGAG. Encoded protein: CASSIAGPNE. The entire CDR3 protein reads CASSIAGPNEQFF.

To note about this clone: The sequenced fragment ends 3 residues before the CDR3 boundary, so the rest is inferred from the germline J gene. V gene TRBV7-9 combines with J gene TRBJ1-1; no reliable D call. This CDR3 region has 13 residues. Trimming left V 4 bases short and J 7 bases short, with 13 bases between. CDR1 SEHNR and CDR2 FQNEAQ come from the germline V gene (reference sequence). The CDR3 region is CASSSAAQFEAFF. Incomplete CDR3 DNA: TGTGCCAGCAGCTCAGCCGCACAATTTGAA.

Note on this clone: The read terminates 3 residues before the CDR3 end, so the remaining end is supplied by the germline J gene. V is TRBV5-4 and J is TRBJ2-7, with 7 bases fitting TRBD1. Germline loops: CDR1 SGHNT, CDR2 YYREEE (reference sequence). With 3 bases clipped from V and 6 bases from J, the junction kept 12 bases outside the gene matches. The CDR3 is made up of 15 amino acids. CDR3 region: CASSSYRGVGVEQYF. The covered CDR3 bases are TGTGCCAGCAGCTCATACAGGGGCGTAGGGGTCGAG.

CDR3 DNA, as far as it was read: TGCAGTGCTAGAGACGGCGGGAGTTTGGGAGAGACC. It yields the protein CSARDGGSLGET. The CDR3 in its entirety is CSARDGGSLGETQYF. The chain joins TRBV20-1 to TRBJ2-5; TRBD2 aligns across 7 bases. Read coverage stops 3 residues before the CDR3 terminus; the germline J gene supplies the remainder. V lost 0 bases and J lost 4; bases outside the gene matches: 8. CDR1 and CDR2 from the germline V gene are DFQATT and SNEGSKA (reference sequence). The length of the CDR3 is 15 residues.

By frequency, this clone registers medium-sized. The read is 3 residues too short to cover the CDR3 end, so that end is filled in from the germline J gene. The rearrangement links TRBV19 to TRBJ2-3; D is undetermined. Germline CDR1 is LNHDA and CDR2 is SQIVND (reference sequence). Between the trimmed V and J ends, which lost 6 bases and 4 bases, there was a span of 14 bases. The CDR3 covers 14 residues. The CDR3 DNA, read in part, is TGTGCCAGTAGCCGGTTAACCGTCCCAGATACG. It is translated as CASSRLTVPDT. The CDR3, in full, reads CASSRLTVPDTQYF.

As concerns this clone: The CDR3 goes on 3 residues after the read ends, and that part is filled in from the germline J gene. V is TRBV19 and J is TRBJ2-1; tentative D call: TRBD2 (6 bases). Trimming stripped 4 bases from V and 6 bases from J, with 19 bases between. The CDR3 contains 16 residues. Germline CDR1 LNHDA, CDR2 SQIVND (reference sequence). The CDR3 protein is CASSTSGRLDGNEQFF. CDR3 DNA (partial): TGTGCCAGTAGTACCTCCGGTCGACTAGATGGCAATGAG.

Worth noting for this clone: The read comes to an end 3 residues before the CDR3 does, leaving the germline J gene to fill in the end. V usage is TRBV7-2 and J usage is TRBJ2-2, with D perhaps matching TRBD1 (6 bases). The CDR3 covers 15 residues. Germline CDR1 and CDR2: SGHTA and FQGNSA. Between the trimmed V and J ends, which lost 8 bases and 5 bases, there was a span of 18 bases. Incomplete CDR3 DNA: TGTGCCAGCGGAGGACAACAGGGCGGTACCGGGGAG. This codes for CASGGQQGGTGE. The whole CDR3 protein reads CASGGQQGGTGELFF.

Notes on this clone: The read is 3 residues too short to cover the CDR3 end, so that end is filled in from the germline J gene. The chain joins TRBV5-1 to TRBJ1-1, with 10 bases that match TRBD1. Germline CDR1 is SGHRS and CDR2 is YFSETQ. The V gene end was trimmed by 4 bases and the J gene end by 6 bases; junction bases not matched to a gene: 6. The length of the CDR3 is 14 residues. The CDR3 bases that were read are TGCGCCAGCAGCCCTATAGGGACAGGGGCTGAA. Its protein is CASSPIGTGAE. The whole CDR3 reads CASSPIGTGAEAFF.

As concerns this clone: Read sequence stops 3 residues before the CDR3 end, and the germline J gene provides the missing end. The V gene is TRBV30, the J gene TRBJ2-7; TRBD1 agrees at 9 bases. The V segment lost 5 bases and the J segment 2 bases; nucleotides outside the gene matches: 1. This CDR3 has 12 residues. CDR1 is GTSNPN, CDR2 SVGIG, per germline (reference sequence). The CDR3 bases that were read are TGTGCCTGGGGACAGGGGACCTACGAG. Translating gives CAWGQGTYE. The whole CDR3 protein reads CAWGQGTYEQYF.

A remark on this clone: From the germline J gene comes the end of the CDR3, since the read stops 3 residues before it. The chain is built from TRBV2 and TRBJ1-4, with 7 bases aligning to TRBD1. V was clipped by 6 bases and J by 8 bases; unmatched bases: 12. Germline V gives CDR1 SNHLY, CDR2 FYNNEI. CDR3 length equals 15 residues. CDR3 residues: CASSGSRGRSEKLFF. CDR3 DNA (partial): TGTGCCAGCAGCGGATCGAGGGGGCGGAGCGAAAAA.

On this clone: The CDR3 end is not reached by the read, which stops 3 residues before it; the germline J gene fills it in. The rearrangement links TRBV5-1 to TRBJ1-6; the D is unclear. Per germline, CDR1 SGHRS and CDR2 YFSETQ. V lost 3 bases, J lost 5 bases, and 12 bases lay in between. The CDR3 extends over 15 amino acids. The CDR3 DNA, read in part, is TGCGCCAGCAGCTCCCATCCCACAGATAATTCACCC. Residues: CASSSHPTDNSP. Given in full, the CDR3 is CASSSHPTDNSPLHF.

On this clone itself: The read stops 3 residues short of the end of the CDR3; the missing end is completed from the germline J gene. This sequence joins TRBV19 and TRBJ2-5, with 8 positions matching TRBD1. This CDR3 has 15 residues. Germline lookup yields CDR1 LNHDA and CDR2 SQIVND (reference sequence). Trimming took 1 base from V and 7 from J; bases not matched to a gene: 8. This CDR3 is CASSIVGQGRSTQYF. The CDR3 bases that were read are TGTGCCAGTAGTATAGTAGGACAGGGAAGGTCGACC.

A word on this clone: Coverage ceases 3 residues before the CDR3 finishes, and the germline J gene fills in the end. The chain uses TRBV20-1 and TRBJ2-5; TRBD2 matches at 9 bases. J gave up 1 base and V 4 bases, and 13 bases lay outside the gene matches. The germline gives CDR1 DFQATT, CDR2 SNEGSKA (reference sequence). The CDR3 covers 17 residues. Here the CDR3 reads CSATPSGTSNIQETQYF. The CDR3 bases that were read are TGCAGTGCTACCCCCTCTGGGACTAGCAACATCCAAGAGACC.

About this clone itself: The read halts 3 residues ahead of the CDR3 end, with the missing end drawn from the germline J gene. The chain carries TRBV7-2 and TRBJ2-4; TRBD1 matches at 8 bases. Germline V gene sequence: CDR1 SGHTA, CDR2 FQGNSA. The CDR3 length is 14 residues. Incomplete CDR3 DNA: TGTGCCAGCAGCCAAGCACGGACAGGGTCCACT. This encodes CASSQARTGST. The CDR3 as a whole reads CASSQARTGSTQYF.

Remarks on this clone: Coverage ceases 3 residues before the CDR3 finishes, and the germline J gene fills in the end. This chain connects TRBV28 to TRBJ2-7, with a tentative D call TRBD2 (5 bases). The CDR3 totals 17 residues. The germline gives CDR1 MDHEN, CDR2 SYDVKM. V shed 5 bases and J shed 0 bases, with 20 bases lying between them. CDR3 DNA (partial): TGTGCCAGCAGTATTGCGGCCTCGTTGGAGGACTCCTACGAG. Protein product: CASSIAASLEDSYE. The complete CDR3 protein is CASSIAASLEDSYEQYF.

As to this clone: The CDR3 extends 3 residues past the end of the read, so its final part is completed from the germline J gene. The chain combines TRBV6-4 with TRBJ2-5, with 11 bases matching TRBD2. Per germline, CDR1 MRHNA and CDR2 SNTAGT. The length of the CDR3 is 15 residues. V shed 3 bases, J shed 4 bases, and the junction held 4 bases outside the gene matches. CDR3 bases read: TGTGCCAGCAGTGAAAGGCTAGCGGGAGGAGAGACC. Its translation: CASSERLAGGET. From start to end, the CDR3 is CASSERLAGGETQYF.